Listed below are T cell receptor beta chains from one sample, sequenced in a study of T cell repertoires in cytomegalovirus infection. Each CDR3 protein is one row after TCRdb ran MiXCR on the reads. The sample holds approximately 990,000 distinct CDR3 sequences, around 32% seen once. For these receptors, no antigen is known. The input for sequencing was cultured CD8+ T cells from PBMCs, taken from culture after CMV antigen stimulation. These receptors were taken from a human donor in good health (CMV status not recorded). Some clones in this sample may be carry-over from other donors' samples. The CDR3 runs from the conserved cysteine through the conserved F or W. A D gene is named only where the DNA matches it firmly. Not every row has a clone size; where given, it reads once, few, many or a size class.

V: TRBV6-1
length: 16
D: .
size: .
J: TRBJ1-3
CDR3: CASSHPSGLSGNTIYF
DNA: TGTGCCAGCAGTCATCCTTCAGGGCTCTCTGGAAACACCATATATTTT

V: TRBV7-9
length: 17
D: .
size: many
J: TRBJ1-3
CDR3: CASSLLGGLISGNTIYF
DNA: TGTGCCAGCAGCCTCCTTGGAGGACTCATCTCTGGAAACACCATATATTTT

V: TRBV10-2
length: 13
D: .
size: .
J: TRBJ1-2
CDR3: CASSEAANYGYTF
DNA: TGCGCCAGCAGTGAGGCAGCTAACTATGGCTACACCTTC

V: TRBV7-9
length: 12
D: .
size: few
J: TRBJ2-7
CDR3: CASTSGGYEQYF
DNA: TGTGCCAGCACCAGCGGAGGATACGAGCAGTACTTC

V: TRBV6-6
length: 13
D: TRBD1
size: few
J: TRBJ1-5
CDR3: CASRGQGHQPQHF
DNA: TGTGCCAGCCGAGGACAGGGTCATCAGCCCCAGCATTTT

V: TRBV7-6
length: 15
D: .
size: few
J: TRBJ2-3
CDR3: CASSFTGGETDTQYF
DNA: TGTGCCAGCAGCTTTACAGGGGGGGAGACAGATACGCAGTATTTT

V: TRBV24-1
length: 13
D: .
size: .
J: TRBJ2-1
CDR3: CATSESIANEQFF
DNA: TGTGCCACCAGTGAATCCATAGCGAATGAGCAGTTCTTC

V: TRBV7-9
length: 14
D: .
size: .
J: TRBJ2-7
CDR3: CASSLSSWPYEQYF
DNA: TGTGCCAGCAGCTTAAGCAGCTGGCCCTACGAGCAGTACTTC

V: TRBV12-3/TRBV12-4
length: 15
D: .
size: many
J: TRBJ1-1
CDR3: CASRSRLQMNTEAFF
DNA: TGTGCCAGCAGGTCGAGACTGCAGATGAACACTGAAGCTTTCTTT

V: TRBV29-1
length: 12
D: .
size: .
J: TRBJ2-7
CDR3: CSVDAGAGEQYF
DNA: TGCAGCGTTGATGCGGGGGCGGGGGAGCAGTACTTC

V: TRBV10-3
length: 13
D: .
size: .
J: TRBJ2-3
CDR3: CAISELNTDTQYF
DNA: TGTGCCATCAGTGAACTCAACACAGATACGCAGTATTTT

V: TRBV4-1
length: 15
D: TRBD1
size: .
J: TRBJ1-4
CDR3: CASSLTGQGIEKLFF
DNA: TGCGCCAGCAGCTTGACGGGACAGGGGATTGAAAAACTGTTTTTT

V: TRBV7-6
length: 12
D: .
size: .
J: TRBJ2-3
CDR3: CASSPNQDTQYF
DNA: TGTGCCAGCAGCCCGAACCAGGATACGCAGTATTTT

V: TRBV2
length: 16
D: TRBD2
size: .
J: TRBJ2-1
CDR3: CASSTPTSGGANEQFF
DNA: TGTGCCAGCAGTACCCCAACTAGCGGGGGGGCCAATGAGCAGTTCTTC

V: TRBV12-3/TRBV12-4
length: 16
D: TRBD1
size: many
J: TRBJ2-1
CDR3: CASSSPLMDRGVEQFF
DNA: TGTGCCAGCAGTTCCCCCTTAATGGACAGGGGAGTAGAGCAGTTCTTC

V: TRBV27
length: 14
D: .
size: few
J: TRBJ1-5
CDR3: CASKPNNSNQPQHF
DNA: TGTGCCAGCAAACCTAATAATAGCAATCAGCCCCAGCATTTT

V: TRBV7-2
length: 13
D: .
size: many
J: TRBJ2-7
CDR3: CASSMGESYEQYF
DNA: TGTGCCAGCAGCATGGGAGAAAGCTACGAGCAGTACTTC

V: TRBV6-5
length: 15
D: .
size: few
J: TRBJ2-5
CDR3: CASSYSNWIQETQYF
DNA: TGTGCCAGCAGTTACTCGAATTGGATCCAAGAGACCCAGTACTTC

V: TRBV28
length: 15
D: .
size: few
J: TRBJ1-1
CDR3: CASSFWGAKDTEAFF
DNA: TGTGCCAGCAGTTTTTGGGGGGCGAAAGACACTGAAGCTTTCTTT

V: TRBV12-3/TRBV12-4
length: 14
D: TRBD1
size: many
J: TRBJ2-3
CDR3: CASRMTGGTDTQYF
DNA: TGTGCCAGCAGGATGACAGGGGGCACAGATACGCAGTATTTT

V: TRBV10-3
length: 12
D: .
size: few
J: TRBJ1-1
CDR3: CAIRPDGTEAFF
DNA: TGTGCCATCAGACCCGACGGAACTGAAGCTTTCTTT

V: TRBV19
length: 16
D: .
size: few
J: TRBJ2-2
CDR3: CASRGKRASETGELFF
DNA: TGTGCCAGTAGGGGGAAGAGGGCTTCGGAAACCGGGGAGCTGTTTTTT

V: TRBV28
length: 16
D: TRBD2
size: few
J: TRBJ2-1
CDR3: CASSLYGGGNYNEQFF
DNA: TGTGCCAGCAGTTTATACGGCGGGGGGAATTACAATGAGCAGTTCTTC

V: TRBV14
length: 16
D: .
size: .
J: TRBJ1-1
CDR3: CASSQDEKPLNTEAFF
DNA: TGTGCCAGCAGCCAAGATGAGAAACCCTTAAACACTGAAGCTTTCTTT

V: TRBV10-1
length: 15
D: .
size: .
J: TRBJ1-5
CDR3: CASRGGGARNQPQHF
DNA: TGCGCCAGCAGGGGGGGGGGGGCTCGCAATCAGCCCCAGCATTTT

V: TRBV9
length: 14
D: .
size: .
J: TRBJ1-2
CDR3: CASTEQDVLDGYTF
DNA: TGTGCCAGCACGGAACAAGACGTTCTGGATGGCTACACCTTC

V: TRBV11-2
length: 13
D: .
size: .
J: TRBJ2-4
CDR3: CASSLAGLNIQYF
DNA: TGTGCCAGCAGCTTAGCGGGTTTAAACATTCAGTACTTC

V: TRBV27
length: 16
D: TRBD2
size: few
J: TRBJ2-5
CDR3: CASSLVLAGARETQYF
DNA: TGTGCCAGCAGTTTGGTGCTAGCGGGGGCTCGGGAGACCCAGTACTTC

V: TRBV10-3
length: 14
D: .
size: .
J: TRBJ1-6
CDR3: CAINTDSYNSPLHF
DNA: TGTGCCATCAACACGGACTCCTATAATTCACCCCTCCACTTT

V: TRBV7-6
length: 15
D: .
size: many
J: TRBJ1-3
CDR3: CASSLGSGGGNTIYF
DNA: TGTGCCAGCAGCTTAGGGTCAGGAGGGGGAAACACCATATATTTT

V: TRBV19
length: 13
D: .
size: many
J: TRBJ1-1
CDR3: CASSPSGGTEAFF
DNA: TGTGCCAGCAGCCCGAGCGGCGGGACTGAAGCTTTCTTT

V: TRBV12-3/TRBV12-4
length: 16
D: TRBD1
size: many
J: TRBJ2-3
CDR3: CASSSETGRFHHTQYF
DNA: TGTGCCAGCAGTTCAGAGACAGGGCGTTTCCATCATACGCAGTATTTT

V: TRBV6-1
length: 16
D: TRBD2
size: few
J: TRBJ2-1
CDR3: CASSPRLAGGDNEQFF
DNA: TGTGCCAGCAGTCCGAGACTAGCGGGGGGCGACAATGAGCAGTTCTTC

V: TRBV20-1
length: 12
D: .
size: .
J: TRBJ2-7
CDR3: CSAPTPPNEQYF
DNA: TGCAGTGCGCCCACTCCCCCCAATGAGCAGTACTTC

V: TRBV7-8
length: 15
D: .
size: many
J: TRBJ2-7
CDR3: CASSLGEGPRHEQYF
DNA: TGTGCCAGCAGCTTAGGTGAGGGGCCCCGCCACGAGCAGTACTTC

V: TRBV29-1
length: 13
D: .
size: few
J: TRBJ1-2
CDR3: CSTPRAANYGYTF
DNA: TGCAGCACCCCAAGGGCAGCTAACTATGGCTACACCTTC

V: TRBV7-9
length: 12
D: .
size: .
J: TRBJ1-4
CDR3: CASSLASGQLFF
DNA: TGTGCCAGCAGCTTAGCCTCCGGTCAACTGTTTTTT

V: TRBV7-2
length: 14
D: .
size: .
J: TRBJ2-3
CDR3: CASSLAGPADTQYF
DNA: TGTGCCAGCAGCTTAGCGGGACCCGCGGATACGCAGTATTTT

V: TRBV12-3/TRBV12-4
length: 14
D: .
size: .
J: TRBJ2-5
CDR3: CASSAPGRVETQYF
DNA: TGTGCCAGCAGTGCCCCGGGACGAGTTGAGACCCAGTACTTC

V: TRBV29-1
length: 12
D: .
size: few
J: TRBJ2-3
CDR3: CSVEKGGDTQYF
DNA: TGCAGCGTTGAAAAAGGAGGGGATACGCAGTATTTT

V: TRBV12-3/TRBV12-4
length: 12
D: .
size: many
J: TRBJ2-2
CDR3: CASLGGTGELFF
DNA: TGTGCCAGTCTAGGGGGCACCGGGGAGCTGTTTTTT

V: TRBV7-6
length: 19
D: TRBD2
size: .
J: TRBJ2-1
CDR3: CASSLKRPGLAGGYNEQFF
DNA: TGTGCCAGCAGCTTAAAGCGTCCGGGACTAGCGGGGGGGTACAATGAGCAGTTCTTC

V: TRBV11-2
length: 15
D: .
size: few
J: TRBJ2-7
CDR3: CASSLRRGPTYEQYF
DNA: TGTGCCAGCAGCTTAAGGCGGGGGCCGACCTACGAGCAGTACTTC

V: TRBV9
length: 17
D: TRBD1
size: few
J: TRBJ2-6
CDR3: CASSVGQGPSGANVLTF
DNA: TGTGCCAGCAGCGTAGGACAGGGGCCTTCTGGGGCCAACGTCCTGACTTTC

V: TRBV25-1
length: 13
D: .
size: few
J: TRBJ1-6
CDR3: CASSAADRHPLHF
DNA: TGTGCCAGCAGTGCCGCTGACAGGCATCCCCTCCACTTT

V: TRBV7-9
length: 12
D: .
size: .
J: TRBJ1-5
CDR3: CASSQNSFAQHF
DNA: TGTGCCAGCAGCCAGAACTCCTTTGCCCAGCATTTT

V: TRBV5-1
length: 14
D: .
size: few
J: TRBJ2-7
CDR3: CASSQSAVRDEQYF
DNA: TGCGCCAGCAGCCAGTCCGCGGTGAGAGACGAGCAGTACTTC

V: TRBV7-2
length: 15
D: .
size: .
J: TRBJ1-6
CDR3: CASSSGPSRGSPLHF
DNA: TGTGCCAGCAGCAGCGGACCGTCTCGGGGTTCACCCCTCCACTTT

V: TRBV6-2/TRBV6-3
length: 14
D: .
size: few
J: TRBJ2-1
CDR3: CASSYTSIYNEQFF
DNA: TGTGCCAGCAGTTACACTAGCATCTACAATGAGCAGTTCTTC

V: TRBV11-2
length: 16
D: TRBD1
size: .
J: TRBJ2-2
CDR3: CASSFWDRGNTGELFF
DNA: TGTGCCAGCAGCTTTTGGGACAGGGGTAACACCGGGGAGCTGTTTTTT

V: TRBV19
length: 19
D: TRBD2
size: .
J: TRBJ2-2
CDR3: CASTGLWTSGGQNTGELFF
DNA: TGTGCCAGTACGGGACTATGGACTAGCGGGGGCCAGAACACCGGGGAGCTGTTTTTT

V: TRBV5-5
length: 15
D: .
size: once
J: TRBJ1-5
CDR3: CASSFRTDRNQPQHF
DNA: TGTGCCAGCAGCTTCAGGACAGACCGCAATCAGCCCCAGCATTTT

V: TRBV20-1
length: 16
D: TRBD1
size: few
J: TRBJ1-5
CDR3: CSARDRGTGGNQPQHF
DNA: TGCAGTGCTAGAGATCGGGGGACAGGGGGCAATCAGCCCCAGCATTTT

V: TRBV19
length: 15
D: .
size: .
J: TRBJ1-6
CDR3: CASSIDPGDNSPLHF
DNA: TGTGCCAGTAGTATAGATCCCGGTGATAATTCACCCCTCCACTTT

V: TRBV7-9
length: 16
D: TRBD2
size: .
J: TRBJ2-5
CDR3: CASSLALAGYQETQYF
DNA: TGTGCCAGCAGCTTAGCACTAGCGGGATACCAAGAGACCCAGTACTTC

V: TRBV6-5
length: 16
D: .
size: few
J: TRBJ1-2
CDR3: CASSYSSPVGGYGYTF
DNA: TGTGCCAGCAGTTACTCCTCCCCAGTAGGAGGCTATGGCTACACCTTC

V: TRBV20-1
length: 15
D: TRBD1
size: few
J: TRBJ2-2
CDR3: CSAPHDRGRAGELFF
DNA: TGCAGTGCTCCCCACGACAGGGGAAGGGCCGGGGAGCTGTTTTTT

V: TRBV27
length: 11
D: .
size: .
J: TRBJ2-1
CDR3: CASGSGLEQFF
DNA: TGTGCCAGCGGCTCGGGTCTTGAGCAGTTCTTC

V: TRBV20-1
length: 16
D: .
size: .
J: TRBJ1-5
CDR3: CSARDFAGRGDQPQHF
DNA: TGCAGTGCTAGAGATTTTGCAGGAAGAGGAGATCAGCCCCAGCATTTT

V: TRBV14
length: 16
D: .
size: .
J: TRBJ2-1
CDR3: CASSQDWGLLNNEQFF
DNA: TGTGCCAGCAGCCAAGATTGGGGACTTCTGAACAATGAGCAGTTCTTC